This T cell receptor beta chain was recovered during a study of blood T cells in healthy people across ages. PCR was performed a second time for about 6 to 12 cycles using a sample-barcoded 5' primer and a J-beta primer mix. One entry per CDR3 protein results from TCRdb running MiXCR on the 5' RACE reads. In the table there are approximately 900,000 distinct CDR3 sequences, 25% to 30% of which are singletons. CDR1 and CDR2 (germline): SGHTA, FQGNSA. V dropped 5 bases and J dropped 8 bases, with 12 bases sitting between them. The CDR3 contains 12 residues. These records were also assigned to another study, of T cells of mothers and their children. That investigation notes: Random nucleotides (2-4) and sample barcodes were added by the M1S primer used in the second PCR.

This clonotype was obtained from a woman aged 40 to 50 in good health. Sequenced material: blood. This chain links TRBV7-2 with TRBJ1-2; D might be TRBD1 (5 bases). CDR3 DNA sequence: TGTGCCAGCAGCATCCCGGGGGTAGGCTACACCTTC. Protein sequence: CASSIPGVGYTF.